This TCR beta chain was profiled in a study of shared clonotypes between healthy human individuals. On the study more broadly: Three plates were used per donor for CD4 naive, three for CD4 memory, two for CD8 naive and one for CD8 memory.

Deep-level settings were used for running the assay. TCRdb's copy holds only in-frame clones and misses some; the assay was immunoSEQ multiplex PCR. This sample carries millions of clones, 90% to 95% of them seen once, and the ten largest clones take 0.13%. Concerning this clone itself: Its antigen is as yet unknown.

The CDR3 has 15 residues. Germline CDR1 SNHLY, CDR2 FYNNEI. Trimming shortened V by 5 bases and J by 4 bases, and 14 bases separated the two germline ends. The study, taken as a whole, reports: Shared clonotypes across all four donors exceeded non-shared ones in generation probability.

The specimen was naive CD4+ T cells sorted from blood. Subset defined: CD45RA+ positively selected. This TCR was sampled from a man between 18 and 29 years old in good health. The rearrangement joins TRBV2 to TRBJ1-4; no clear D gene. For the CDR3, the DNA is TGTGCCAGCAGTTCCTCTGCCGGAAATAATGAAAAACTGTTTTTT. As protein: CASSSSAGNNEKLFF. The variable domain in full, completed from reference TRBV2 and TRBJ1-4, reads EPEVTQTPSHQVTQMGQEVILRCVPISNHLYFYWYRQILGQKVEFLVSFYNNEISEKSEIFDDQFSVERPDGSNFTLKIRSTKLEDSAMYFCASSSSAGNNEKLFFGSGTQLSVL.